This T cell receptor beta chain is drawn from a study of Ad26.COV2.S vaccination and SARS-CoV-2 variants. Study context: Ad26.COV2.S given intramuscularly, once or twice 56 days apart.

Study findings and constraints: Placebo recipients and vaccine recipients were similar in non-spike TCR breadth. Substantial post-vaccination breadth of spike-specific CD8+ and CD4+ T cell responses was reported. Spike-specific TCR breadth was greater in vaccine than placebo recipients.

Treatment in this sample: some 19 received Ad26.COV2.S at low or high dose, single or two shots; a few received placebo; per-sample allocation not given. The study sampled participants on day 63 after the first vaccine or placebo injection. The ends lost 5 bases at V and 2 bases at J; junction bases unmatched: 15. This CDR3 comprises 17 residues. Germline CDR1 reads LNHDA; CDR2 reads SQIVND (reference sequence). This clone has more than one count but fewer than ten. The antigen remains unidentified. TCRdb keeps only in-frame clones here, not all; method: immunoSEQ multiplex PCR. Here the sample spans about 320,000 clones, roughly 84% being singletons.

Sequences were derived from peripheral blood, sampled in a trial of Ad26.COV2.S vaccine versus placebo. This chain joins TRBV19 and TRBJ2-7, with 7 nucleotides matching TRBD1. The clonotype was recovered from a person between 18 and 59 years old who received the Ad26.COV2.S COVID-19 vaccine or a placebo. CDR3 loop: CASSPQTGALLPYEQYF. DNA for the CDR3: TGTGCCAGTAGTCCCCAAACAGGGGCTTTACTTCCCTACGAGCAGTACTTC.